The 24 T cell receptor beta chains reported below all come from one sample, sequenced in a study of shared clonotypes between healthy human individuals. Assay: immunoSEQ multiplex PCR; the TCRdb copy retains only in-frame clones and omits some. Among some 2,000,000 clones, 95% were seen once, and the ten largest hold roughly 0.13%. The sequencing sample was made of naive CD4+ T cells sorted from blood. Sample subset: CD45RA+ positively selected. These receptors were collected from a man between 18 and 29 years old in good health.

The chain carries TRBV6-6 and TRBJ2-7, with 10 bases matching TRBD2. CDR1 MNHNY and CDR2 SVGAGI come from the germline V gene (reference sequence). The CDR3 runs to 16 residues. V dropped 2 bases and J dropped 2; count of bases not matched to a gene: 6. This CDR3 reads CASSYRSSGGAYEQYF. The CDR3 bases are TGTGCCAGCAGTTACAGATCTAGCGGGGGAGCCTACGAGCAGTACTTC.

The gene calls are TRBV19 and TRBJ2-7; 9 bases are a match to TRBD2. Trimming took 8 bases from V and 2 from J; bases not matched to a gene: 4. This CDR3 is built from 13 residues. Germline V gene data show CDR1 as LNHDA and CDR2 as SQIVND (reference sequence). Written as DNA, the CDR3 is TGTGCCAGTTCTAGCGGGATACCCTACGAGCAGTACTTC. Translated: CASSSGIPYEQYF.

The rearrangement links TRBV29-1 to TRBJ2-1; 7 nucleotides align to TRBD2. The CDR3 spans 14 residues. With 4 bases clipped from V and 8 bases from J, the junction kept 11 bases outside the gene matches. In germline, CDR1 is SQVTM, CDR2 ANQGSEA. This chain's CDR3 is CSVAFRLAYDEQFF. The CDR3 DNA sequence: TGCAGCGTTGCATTTAGACTAGCTTACGATGAGCAGTTCTTC.

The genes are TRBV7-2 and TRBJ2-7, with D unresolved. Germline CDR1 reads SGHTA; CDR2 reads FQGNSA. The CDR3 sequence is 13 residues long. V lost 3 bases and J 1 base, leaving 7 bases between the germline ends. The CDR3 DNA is TGTGCCAGCAGCTTTTTCGCATCCTACGAGCAGTACTTC. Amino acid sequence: CASSFFASYEQYF.

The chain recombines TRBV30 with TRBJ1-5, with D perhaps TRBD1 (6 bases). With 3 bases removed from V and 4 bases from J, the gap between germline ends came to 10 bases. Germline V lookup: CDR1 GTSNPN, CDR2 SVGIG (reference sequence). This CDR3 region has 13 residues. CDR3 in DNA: TGTGCCTGGAGACAGGGTGTAAATCAGCCCCAGCATTTT. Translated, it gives CAWRQGVNQPQHF.

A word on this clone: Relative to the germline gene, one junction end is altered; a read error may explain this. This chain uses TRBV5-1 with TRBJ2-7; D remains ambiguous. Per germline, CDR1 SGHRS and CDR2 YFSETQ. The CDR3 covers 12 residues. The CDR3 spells CASSLGEYGQYF. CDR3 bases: TGCGCCAGCAGCCTGGGTGAGTACGGGCAGTACTTC. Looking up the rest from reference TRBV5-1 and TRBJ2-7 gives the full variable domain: KAGVTQTPRYLIKTRGQQVTLSCSPISGHRSVSWYQQTPGQGLQFLFEYFSETQRNKGNFPGRFSGRQFSNSRSEMNVSTLELGDSALYLCASSLGEYGQYFGPGTRLTVT.

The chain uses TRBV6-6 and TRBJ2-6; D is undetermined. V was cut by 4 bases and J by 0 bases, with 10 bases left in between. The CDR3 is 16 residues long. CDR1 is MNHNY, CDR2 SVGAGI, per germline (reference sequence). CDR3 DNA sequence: TGTGCCAGCAGTTCTCCTTATTCCTCTGGGGCCAACGTCCTGACTTTC. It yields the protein CASSSPYSSGANVLTF.

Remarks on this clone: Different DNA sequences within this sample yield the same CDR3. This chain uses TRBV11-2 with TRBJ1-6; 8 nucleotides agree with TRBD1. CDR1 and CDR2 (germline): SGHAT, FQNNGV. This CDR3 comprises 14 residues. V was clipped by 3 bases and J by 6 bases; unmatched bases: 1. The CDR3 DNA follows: TGTGCCAGCAGCTTCGGACAGGGTAATTCACCCCTCCACTTT. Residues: CASSFGQGNSPLHF.

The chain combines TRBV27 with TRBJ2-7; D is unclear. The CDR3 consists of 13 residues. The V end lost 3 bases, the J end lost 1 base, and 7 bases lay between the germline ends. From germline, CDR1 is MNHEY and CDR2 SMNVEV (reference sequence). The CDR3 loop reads CASSLRRSYEQYF. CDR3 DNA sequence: TGTGCCAGCAGTTTGCGACGGTCCTACGAGCAGTACTTC.

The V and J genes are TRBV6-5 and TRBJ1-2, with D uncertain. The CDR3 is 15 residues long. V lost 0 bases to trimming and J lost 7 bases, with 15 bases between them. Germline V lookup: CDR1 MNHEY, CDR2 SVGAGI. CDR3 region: CASSYSAGPTGGYTF. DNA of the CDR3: TGTGCCAGCAGTTACTCGGCAGGACCGACGGGTGGCTACACCTTC.

The CDR3 is CASSSRYEQYF. The CDR3 bases are TGTGCCAGCAGCTCCAGGTACGAGCAGTACTTC. The rearrangement uses TRBV5-4 and TRBJ2-7; D not resolved. Germline V gene lookup returns CDR1 SGHNT and CDR2 YYREEE (reference sequence). Trimming removed 3 bases at V and 4 bases at J, with 5 bases between. The CDR3 runs 11 residues. The entire variable domain, with the rest obtained from reference TRBV5-4 and TRBJ2-7, is as follows: ETGVTQSPTHLIKTRGQQVTLRCSSQSGHNTVSWYQQALGQGPQFIFQYYREEENGRGNFPPRFSGLQFPNYSSELNVNALELDDSALYLCASSSRYEQYFGPGTRLTVT.

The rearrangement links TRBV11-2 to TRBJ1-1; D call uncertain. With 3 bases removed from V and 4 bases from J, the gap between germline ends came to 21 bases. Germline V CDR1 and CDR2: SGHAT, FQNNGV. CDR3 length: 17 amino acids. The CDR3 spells CASSFSGVGEGSTEAFF. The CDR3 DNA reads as TGTGCCAGCAGCTTTAGTGGGGTTGGGGAAGGGAGCACTGAAGCTTTCTTT.

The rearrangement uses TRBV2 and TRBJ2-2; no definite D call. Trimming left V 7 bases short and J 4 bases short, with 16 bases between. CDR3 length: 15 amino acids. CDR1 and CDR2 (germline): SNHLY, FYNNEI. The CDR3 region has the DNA TGTGCCAGCACAGGAAGGGCCTCGGGCACCGGGGAGCTGTTTTTT. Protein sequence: CASTGRASGTGELFF.

The CDR3 here is CASSDPGWEDEKLFF. The CDR3 region has the DNA TGTGCCAGCAGTGACCCGGGCTGGGAGGATGAAAAACTGTTTTTT. V and J are TRBV25-1 and TRBJ1-4; D not certain. The ends were cut back, 3 bases at V and 6 bases at J, with 14 bases in the middle. The CDR3 length is 15 residues. In germline, CDR1 is MGHDK, CDR2 SYGVNS.

Here the CDR3 DNA reads TGTGCCAGCAGTCCTAACGTATGGGGGGCTGGCTACGAGCAGTACTTC. It yields the protein CASSPNVWGAGYEQYF. The rearrangement uses TRBV28 and TRBJ2-7; D is tentatively TRBD1 or TRBD2 (6 bases each). Germline lookup yields CDR1 MDHEN and CDR2 SYDVKM. Trimming left V 5 bases short and J 3 bases short, with 20 bases between. This CDR3 comprises 16 residues.

The CDR3 nucleotides read TGTGCCAGTAGTACGGGAAGTGTCCTTAAAAACATTCAGTACTTC. As protein: CASSTGSVLKNIQYF. The J gene is TRBJ2-4, the V gene TRBV19, with D possibly being TRBD2 (5 bases). V lost 4 bases and J lost 4, with 14 bases in between. The CDR3 extends over 15 amino acids. Germline assignment: CDR1 LNHDA and CDR2 SQIVND (reference sequence).

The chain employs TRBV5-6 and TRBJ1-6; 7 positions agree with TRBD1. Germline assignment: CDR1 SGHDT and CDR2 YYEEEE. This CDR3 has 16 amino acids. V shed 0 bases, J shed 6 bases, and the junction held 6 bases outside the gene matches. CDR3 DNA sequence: TGTGCCAGCAGCTTGGCCCAGGGGGGACTTAATTCACCCCTCCACTTT. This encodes CASSLAQGGLNSPLHF.

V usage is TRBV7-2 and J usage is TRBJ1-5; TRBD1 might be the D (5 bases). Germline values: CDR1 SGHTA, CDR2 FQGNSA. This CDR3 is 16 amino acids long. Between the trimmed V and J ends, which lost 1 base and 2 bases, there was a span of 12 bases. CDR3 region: CASSLEQGRGNQPQHF. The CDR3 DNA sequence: TGTGCCAGCAGCTTAGAGCAGGGACGGGGCAATCAGCCCCAGCATTTT.

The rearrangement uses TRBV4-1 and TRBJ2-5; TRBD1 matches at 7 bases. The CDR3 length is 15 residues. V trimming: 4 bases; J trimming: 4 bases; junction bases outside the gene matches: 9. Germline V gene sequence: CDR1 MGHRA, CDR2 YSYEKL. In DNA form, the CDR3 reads TGCGCCAGCAGCCGGACCACAGGGGACGGAGAGACCCAGTACTTC. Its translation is CASSRTTGDGETQYF.

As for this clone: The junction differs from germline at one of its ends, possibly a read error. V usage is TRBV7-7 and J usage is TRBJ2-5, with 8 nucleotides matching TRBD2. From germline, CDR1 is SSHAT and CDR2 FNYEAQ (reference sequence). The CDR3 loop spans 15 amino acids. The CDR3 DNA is TGTGCTAGCAGCTTAACGGGAGGGCTTCAAGAGACCCAGTACTTC. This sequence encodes CASSLTGGLQETQYF.

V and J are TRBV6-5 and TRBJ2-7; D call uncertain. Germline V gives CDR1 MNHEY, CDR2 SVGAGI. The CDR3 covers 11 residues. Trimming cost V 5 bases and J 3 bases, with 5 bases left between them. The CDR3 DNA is TGTGCCAGCAGTACCCTCTACGAGCAGTACTTC. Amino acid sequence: CASSTLYEQYF.

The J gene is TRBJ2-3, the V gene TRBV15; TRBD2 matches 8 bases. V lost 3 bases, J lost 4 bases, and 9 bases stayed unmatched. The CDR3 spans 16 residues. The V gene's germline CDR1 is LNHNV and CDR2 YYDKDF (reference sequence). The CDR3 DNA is TGTGCCACCAGCAGTAGGACTAGCTCCCCCTCAGATACGCAGTATTTT. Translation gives CATSSRTSSPSDTQYF.

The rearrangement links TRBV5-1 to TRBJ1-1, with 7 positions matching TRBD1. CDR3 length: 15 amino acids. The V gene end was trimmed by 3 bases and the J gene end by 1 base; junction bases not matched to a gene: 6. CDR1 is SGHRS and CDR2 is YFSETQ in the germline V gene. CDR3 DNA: TGCGCCAGCAGCTCTACAGGGGACCCGAACACTGAAGCTTTCTTT. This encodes CASSSTGDPNTEAFF. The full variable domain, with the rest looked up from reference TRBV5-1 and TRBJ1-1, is KAGVTQTPRYLIKTRGQQVTLSCSPISGHRSVSWYQQTPGQGLQFLFEYFSETQRNKGNFPGRFSGRQFSNSRSEMNVSTLELGDSALYLCASSSTGDPNTEAFFGQGTRLTVV.

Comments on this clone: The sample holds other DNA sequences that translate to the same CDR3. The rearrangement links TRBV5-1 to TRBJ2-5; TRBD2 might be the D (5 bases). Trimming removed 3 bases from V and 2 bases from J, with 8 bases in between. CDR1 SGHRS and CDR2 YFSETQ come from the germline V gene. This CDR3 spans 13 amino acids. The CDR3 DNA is TGCGCCAGCAGCTCCGGGGATCAAGAGACCCAGTACTTC. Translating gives CASSSGDQETQYF.